This TCR beta chain was sequenced during a study of blood T cell repertoires in COVID-19. Trimming shortened V by 0 bases and J by 5 bases, and 21 bases separated the two germline ends. This CDR3 spans 18 amino acids. Germline CDR1 and CDR2: MNHEY and SMNVEV (reference sequence). Only in-frame clones appear in the TCRdb table, and some are missing; sequencing was by immunoSEQ multiplex PCR. The table lists under 300,000 clones, around 84% of them singletons. Two negative PCRs, clearance, or symptom resolution had been documented for recovered Cohort 3 donors. The sample taken for sequencing was PBMCs or T cells enriched from blood (not recorded which). The receptor's source is a woman in her 50s who had recovered from COVID-19. This chain connects TRBV27 to TRBJ2-3; a possible D gene is TRBD2 (6 bases). The CDR3: CASSLSGAYGAAGDTQYF. CDR3 in DNA: TGTGCCAGCAGTTTATCGGGCGCTTATGGGGCAGCGGGAGATACGCAGTATTTT.